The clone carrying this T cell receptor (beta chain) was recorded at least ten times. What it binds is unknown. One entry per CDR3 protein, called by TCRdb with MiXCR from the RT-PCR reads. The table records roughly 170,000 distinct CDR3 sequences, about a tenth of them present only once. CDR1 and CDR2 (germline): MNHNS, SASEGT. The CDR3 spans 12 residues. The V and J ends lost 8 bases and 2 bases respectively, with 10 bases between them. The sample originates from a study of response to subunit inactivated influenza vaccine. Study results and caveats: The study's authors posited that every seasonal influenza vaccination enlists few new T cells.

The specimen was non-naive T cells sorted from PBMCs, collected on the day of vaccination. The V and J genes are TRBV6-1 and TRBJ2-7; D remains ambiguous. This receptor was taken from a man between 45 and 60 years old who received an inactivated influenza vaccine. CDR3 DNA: TGTGCCAGCTTGCGCCCTACCTACGAGCAGTACTTC. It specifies CASLRPTYEQYF.